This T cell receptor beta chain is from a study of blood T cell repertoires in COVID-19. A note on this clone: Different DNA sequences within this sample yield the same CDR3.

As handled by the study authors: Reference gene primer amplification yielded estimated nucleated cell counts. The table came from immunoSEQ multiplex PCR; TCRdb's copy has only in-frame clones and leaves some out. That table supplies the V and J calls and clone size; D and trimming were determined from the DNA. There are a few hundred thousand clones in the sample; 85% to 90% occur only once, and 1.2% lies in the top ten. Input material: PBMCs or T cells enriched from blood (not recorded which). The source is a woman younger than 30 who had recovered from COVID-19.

In DNA form, the CDR3 reads TGTGCCAGCAGTGAGGGGCAGCCGTTCTACAATGAGCAGTTCTTC. It is translated as CASSEGQPFYNEQFF. The J gene is TRBJ2-1, the V gene TRBV2, with D perhaps matching TRBD1 (5 bases). The V end lost 3 bases, the J end lost 3 bases, and 12 bases lay between the germline ends. In germline, CDR1 is SNHLY, CDR2 FYNNEI. CDR3 length: 15 residues.